The clone carrying this T cell receptor beta chain appeared many times. Its specificity is not known. TCRdb re-called the reads through MiXCR, storing one row per CDR3 protein. The data hold about 68,000 distinct CDR3 sequences, with roughly 20% observed a single time. V shed 4 bases and J shed 5 bases, with 17 bases lying between them. The CDR3 length is 16 residues. The germline V gene has CDR1 SGHTA and CDR2 FQGNSA. These data originate in a study of T cell repertoires in cytomegalovirus infection. As for the study in general: It was the public TCR beta signatures that indicated both CMV infection and matching HLA type. Findings of the study overall: Within the response measured ex vivo, HLA-C-restricted CMV-specific TCR beta clonotypes were dominant. Cumulative public TCR beta family frequency identified carriers of CMV plus the relevant HLA.

The TCR was taken from a human donor in good health (CMV status not recorded). Some clones in this sample may be carry-over from other donors' samples. Sequenced: PBMCs, sequenced either directly or after in vitro stimulation (not recorded which). The chain is built from TRBV7-2 and TRBJ2-2, with TRBD2 as a possible D gene (7 bases). CDR3 coding DNA: TGTGCCAGCAGCTCCCGAGGGGGGGGAGGAACCGGGGAGCTGTTTTTT. Translation gives CASSSRGGGGTGELFF. Combining the CDR3 with reference TRBV7-2 and TRBJ2-2 gives the whole variable domain GAGVSQSPSNKVTEKGKDVELRCDPISGHTALYWYRQSLGQGLEFLIYFQGNSAPDKSGLPSDRFSAERTGGSVSTLTIQRTQQEDSAVYLCASSSRGGGGTGELFFGEGSRLTVL.